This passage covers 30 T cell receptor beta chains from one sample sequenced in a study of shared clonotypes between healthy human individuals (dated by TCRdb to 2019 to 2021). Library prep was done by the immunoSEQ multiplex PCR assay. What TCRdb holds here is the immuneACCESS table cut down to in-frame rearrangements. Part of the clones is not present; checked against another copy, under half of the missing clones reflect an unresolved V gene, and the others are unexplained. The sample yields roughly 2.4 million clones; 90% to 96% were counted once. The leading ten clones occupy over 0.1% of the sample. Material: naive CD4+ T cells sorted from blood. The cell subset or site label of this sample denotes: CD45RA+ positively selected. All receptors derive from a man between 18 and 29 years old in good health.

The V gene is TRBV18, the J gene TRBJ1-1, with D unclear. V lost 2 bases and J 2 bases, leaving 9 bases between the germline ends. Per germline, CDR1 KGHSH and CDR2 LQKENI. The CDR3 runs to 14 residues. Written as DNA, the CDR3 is TGTGCCAGCTCACCATTCGGATCAAACACTGAAGCTTTCTTT. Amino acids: CASSPFGSNTEAFF.

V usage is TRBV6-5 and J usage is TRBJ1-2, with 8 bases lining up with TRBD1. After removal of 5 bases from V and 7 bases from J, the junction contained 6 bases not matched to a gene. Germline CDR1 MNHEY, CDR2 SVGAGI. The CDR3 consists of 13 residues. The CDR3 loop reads CASSTRTGSGYTF. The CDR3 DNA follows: TGTGCCAGCAGTACTCGGACAGGGAGTGGCTACACCTTC.

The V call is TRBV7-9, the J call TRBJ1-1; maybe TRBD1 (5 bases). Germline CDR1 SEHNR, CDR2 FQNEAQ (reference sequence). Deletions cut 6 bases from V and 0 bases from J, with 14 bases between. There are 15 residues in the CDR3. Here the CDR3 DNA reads TGTGCCAGCAGAATCGAAGGGACTATGAACACTGAAGCTTTCTTT. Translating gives CASRIEGTMNTEAFF.

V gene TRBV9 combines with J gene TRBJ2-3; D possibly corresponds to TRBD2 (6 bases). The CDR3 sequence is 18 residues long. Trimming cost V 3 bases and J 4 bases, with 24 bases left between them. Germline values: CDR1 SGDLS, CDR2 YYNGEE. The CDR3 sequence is CASSAGIRGGEPSDTQYF. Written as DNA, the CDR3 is TGTGCCAGCAGCGCGGGCATTCGAGGCGGGGAGCCCTCAGATACGCAGTATTTT.

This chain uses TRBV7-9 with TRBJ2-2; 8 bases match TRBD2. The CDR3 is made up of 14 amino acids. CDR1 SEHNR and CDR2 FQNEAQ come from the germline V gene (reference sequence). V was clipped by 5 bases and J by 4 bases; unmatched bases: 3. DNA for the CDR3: TGTGCCAGCAGCCGTAGCGGGGCCACCGGGGAGCTGTTTTTT. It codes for CASSRSGATGELFF.

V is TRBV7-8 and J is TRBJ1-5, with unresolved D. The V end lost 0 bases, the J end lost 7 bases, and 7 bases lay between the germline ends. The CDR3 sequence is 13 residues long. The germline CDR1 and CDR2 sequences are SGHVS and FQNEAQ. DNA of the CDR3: TGTGCCAGCAGCTTAGCGCTGGAACAGCCCCAGCATTTT. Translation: CASSLALEQPQHF.

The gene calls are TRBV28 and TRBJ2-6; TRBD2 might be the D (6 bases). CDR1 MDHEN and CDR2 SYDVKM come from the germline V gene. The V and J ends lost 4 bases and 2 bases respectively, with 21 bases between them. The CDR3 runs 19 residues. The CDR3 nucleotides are TGTGCCAGCAGTTACCTCGGGGGTATGTCACTGACTGGGGCCAACGTCCTGACTTTC. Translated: CASSYLGGMSLTGANVLTF.

The CDR3 region has the DNA TGTGCCAGCAGTCCCGGCCGAGGGCGACAGGGTTGGGTTGAAAAACTGTTTTTT. The encoded protein is CASSPGRGRQGWVEKLFF. This chain links TRBV11-2 with TRBJ1-4; 7 bases line up with TRBD1. The CDR3 loop spans 18 amino acids. The V gene end was trimmed by 6 bases and the J gene end by 7 bases; junction bases not matched to a gene: 20. Per germline, CDR1 SGHAT and CDR2 FQNNGV.

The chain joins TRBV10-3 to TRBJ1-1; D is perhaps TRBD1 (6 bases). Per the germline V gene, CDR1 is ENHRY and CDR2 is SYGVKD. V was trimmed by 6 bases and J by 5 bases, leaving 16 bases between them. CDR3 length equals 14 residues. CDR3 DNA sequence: TGTGCCATCAGCTTTGGACAGAGTGGTACTGAAGCTTTCTTT. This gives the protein CAISFGQSGTEAFF.

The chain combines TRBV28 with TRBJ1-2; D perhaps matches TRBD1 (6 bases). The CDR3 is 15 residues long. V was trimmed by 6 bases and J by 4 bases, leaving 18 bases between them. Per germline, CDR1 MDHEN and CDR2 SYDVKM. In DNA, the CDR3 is TGTGCCAGCAGCCCCTCTTACAGGGCCACCTATGGCTACACCTTC. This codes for CASSPSYRATYGYTF.

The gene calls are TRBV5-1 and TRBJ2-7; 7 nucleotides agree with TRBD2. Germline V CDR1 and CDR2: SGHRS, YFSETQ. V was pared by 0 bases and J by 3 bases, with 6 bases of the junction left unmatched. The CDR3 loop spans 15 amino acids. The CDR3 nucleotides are TGCGCCAGCAGCTTGGAGGGAGGGCCTAACTACGAGCAGTACTTC. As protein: CASSLEGGPNYEQYF.

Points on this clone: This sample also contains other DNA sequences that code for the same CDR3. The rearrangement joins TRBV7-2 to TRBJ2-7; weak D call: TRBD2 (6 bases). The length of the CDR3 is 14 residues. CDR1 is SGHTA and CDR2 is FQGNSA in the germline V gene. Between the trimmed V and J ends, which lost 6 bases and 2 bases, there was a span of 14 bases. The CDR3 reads CASSQVGGTYEQYF. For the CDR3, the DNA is TGTGCCAGCAGTCAAGTAGGCGGGACCTACGAGCAGTACTTC.

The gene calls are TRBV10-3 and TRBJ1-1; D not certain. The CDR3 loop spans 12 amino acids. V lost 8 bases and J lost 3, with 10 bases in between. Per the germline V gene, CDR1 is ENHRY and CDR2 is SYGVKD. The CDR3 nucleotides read TGTGCCATCCAGGACGGTTACACTGAAGCTTTCTTT. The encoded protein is CAIQDGYTEAFF.

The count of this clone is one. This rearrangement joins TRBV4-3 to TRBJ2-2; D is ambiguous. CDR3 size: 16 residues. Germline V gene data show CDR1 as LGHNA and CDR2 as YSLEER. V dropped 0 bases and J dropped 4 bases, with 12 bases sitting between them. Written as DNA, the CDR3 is TGCGCCAGCAGCCAAGAAGTGTATAGCCCCACCGGGGAGCTGTTTTTT. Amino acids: CASSQEVYSPTGELFF.

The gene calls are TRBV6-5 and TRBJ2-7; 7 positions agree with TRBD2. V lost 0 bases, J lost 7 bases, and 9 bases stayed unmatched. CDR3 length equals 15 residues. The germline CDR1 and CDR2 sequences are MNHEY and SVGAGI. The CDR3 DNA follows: TGTGCCAGCAGTTACTCTATGCTGGGAGGGGAAGAGCAGTACTTC. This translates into CASSYSMLGGEEQYF.

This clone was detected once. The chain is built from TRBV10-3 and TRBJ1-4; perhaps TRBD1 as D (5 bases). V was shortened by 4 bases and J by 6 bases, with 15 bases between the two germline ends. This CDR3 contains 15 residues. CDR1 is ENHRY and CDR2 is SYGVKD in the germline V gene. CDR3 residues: CAISVLPGRDEKLFF. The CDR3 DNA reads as TGTGCCATCAGTGTTTTACCGGGACGGGATGAAAAACTGTTTTTT.

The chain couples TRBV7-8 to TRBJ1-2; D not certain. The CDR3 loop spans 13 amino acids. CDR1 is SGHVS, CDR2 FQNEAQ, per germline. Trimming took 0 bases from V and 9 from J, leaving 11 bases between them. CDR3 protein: CASSLAQPDRYTF. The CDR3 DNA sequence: TGTGCCAGCAGCTTAGCGCAGCCCGATCGCTACACCTTC.

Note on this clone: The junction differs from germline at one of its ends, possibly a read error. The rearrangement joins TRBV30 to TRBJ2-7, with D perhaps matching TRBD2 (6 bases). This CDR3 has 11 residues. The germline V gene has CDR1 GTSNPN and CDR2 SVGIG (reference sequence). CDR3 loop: CVAHEAGTGDF. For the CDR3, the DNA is TGTGTCGCGCACGAGGCGGGAACGGGGGACTTC.

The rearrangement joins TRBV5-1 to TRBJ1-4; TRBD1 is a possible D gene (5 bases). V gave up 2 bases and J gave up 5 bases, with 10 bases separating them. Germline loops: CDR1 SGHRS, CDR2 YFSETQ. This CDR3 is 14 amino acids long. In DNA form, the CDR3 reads TGCGCCAGCAGCTTAGGCCCAGGGAATGAAAAACTGTTTTTT. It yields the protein CASSLGPGNEKLFF.

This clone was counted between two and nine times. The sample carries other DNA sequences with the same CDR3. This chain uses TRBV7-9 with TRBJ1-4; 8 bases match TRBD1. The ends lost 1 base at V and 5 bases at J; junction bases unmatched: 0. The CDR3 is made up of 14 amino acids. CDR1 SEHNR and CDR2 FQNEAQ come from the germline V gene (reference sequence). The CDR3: CASSLGQGNEKLFF. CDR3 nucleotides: TGTGCCAGCAGCTTAGGACAGGGGAATGAAAAACTGTTTTTT.

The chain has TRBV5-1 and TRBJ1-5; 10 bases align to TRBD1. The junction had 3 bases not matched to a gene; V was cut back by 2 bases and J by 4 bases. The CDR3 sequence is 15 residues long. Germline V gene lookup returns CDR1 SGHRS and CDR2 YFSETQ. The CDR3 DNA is TGCGCCAGCAGCTTCGGGACAGGGGCAAATCAGCCCCAGCATTTT. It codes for CASSFGTGANQPQHF.

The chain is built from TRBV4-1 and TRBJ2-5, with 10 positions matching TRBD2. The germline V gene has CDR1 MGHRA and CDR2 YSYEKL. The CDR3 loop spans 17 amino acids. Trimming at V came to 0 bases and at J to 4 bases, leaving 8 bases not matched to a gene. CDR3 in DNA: TGCGCCAGCAGCCAAGAATACGCAGCGGGAGGGCGAGAGACCCAGTACTTC. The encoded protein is CASSQEYAAGGRETQYF.

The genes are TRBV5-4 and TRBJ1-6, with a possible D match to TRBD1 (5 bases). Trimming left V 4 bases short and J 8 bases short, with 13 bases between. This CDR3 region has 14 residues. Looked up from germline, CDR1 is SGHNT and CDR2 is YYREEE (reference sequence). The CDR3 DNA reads TGTGCCAGCAGCCTGGACATACTGGATTCACCCCTCCACTTT. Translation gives CASSLDILDSPLHF.

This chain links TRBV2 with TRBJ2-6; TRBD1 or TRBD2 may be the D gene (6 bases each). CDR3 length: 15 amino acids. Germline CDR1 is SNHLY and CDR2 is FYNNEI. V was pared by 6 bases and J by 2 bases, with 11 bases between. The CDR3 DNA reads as TGTGCCAGCAGCGAGGGGGGCACTGGGGCCAACGTCCTGACTTTC. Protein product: CASSEGGTGANVLTF.

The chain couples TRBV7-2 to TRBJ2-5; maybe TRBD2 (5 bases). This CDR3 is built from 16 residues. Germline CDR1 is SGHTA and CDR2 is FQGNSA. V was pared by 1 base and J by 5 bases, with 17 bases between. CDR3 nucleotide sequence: TGTGCCAGCAGCTTAGGTCGTCTAGCATTTCGGGAGACCCAGTACTTC. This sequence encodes CASSLGRLAFRETQYF. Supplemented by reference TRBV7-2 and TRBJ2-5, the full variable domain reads GAGVSQSPSNKVTEKGKDVELRCDPISGHTALYWYRQSLGQGLEFLIYFQGNSAPDKSGLPSDRFSAERTGGSVSTLTIQRTQQEDSAVYLCASSLGRLAFRETQYFGPGTRLLVL.

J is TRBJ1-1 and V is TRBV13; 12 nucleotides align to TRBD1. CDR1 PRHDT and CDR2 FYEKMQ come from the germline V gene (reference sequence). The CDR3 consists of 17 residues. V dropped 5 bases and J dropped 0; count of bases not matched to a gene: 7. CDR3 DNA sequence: TGTGCCAGCAGCCGACTAGGGACAGGGGGCCTGAACACTGAAGCTTTCTTT. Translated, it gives CASSRLGTGGLNTEAFF.

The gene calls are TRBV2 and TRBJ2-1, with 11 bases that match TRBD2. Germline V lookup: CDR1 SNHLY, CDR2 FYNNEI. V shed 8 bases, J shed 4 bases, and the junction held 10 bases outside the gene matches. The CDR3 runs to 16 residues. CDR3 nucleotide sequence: TGTGCCAGCCGTACCAGGACTAGCGGGTCTTACAATGAGCAGTTCTTC. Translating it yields CASRTRTSGSYNEQFF.

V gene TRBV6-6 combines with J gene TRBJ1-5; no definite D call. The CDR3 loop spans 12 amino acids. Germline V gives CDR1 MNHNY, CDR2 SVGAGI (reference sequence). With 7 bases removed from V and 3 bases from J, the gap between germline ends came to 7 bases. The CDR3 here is CASTYLNQPQHF. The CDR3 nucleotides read TGTGCCAGCACCTACCTCAATCAGCCCCAGCATTTT.

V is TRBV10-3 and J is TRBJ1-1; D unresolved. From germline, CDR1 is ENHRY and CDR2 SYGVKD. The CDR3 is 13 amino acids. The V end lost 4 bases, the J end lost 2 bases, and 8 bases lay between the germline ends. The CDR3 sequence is CAISVSLNTEAFF. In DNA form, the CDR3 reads TGTGCCATCAGTGTCAGCCTCAACACTGAAGCTTTCTTT.

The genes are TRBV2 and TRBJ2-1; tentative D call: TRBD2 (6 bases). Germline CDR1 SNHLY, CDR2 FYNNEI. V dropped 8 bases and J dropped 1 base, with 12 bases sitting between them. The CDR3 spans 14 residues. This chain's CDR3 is CASRNGGSYNEQFF. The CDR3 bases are TGTGCCAGCCGGAACGGGGGATCCTACAATGAGCAGTTCTTC.